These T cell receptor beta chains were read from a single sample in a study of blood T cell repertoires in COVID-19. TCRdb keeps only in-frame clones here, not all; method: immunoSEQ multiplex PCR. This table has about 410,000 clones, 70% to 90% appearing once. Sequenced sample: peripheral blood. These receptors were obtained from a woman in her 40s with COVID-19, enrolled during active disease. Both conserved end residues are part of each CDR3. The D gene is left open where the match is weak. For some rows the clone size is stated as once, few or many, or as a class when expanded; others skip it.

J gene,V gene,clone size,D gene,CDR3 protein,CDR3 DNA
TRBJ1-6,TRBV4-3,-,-,CASSQAPQNDMDHPLHF,TGCGCCAGCAGCCAAGCGCCTCAAAATGACATGGATCACCCCCTCCACTTT
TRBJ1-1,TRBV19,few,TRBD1,CASTTGQGYGTEAFF,TGTGCCAGTACTACGGGACAGGGGTATGGCACTGAAGCTTTCTTT
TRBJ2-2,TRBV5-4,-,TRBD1,CASGARDREDGELFF,TGTGCCAGCGGGGCCCGCGACAGGGAAGACGGGGAGCTGTTTTTT
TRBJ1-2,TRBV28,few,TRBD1,CASSFWGQLYGYTF,TGTGCCAGCAGTTTTTGGGGACAGCTCTATGGCTACACCTTC
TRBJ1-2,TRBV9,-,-,CASSVVAGEYGYTF,TGTGCCAGCAGCGTAGTGGCAGGGGAATATGGCTACACCTTC
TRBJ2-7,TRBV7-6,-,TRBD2,CASSLGSSGTLEQYF,TGTGCCAGCAGCTTAGGTTCTAGCGGGACCCTCGAGCAGTACTTC
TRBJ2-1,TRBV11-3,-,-,CASSLDLGGISSYNEQFF,TGTGCCAGCAGCTTAGATCTGGGGGGAATAAGCTCCTACAATGAGCAGTTCTTC
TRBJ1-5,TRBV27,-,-,CASSLAVNQPQHF,TGTGCCAGCAGTTTGGCCGTCAATCAGCCCCAGCATTTT
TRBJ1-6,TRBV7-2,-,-,CASSLSSGTGRALHF,TGTGCCAGCAGCTTAAGTAGTGGTACGGGTCGGGCCCTCCACTTT
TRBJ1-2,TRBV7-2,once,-,CASSLVIGYGYTF,TGTGCCAGCAGCTTAGTTATCGGCTATGGCTACACCTTC
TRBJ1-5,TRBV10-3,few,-,CATRPDSNQPQHF,TGTGCCACCCGTCCAGATAGCAATCAGCCCCAGCATTTT
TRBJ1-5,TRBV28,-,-,CASSLGGGNQPQHF,TGTGCCAGCAGTTTAGGGGGGGGCAATCAGCCCCAGCATTTT
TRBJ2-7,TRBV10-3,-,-,CASRGQLLHEQYF,TGTGCCAGCAGGGGACAACTCCTCCACGAGCAGTACTTC
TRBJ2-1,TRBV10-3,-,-,CAFASERYNEQFF,TGTGCCTTCGCGAGCGAGCGCTACAATGAGCAGTTCTTC
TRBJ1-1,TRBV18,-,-,CASSPSQGIMNTEAFF,TGTGCCAGCTCACCAAGCCAGGGCATTATGAACACTGAAGCTTTCTTT
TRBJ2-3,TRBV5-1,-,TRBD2,CASSWRLAEGTDTQYF,TGCGCCAGCAGCTGGCGACTAGCGGAGGGCACAGATACGCAGTATTTT
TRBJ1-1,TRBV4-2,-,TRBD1,CASSPQVTGTGLFEAFF,TGTGCCAGCAGCCCACAGGTAACCGGGACAGGGCTTTTCGAAGCTTTCTTT
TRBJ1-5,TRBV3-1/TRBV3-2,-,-,CASRTGNSTSNQPQHF,TGTGCCAGCAGAACAGGAAACTCAACTAGCAATCAGCCCCAGCATTTT
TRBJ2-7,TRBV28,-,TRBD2,CASSYYGRADYEQYF,TGTGCCAGCAGTTATTACGGGAGGGCCGACTACGAGCAGTACTTC
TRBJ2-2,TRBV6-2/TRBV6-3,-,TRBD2,CASSPRLAGGPGELFF,TGTGCCAGCAGTCCCCGACTAGCGGGGGGGCCGGGGGAGCTGTTTTTT
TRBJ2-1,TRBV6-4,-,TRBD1,CASSVHKTGLLRNEQFF,TGTGCCAGCAGTGTCCATAAGACAGGGTTGCTCAGGAATGAGCAGTTCTTC
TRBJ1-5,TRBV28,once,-,CASSLRSGSYQPQHF,TGTGCCAGCAGTTTAAGGTCAGGGTCCTATCAGCCCCAGCATTTT
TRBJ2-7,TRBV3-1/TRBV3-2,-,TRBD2,CASRGGASGGGNYEQYF,TGTGCCAGCAGGGGTGGGGCTAGCGGGGGCGGGAACTACGAGCAGTACTTC